One and the same sample provided the 5 T cell receptor beta chains below, sequenced in a study of metastatic and nonmetastatic thyroid tumors. MiXCR reprocessed the PCR reads for TCRdb. This sample carries 25,000 to 30,000 clones, 15% to 20% of them seen once, and the ten largest clones take approximately 4.5%. Ahead of thyroid surgery, no patient had received treatment of any kind. Sequenced: blood. Receptors were obtained from a female donor with papillary thyroid cancer or a benign thyroid nodule (not recorded which). Some clones in this sample may be carry-over from other donors' samples.

This clone was seen at least ten times. The chain recombines TRBV2 with TRBJ2-7, with 11 bases lining up with TRBD2. The CDR3 has 18 residues. Germline assignment: CDR1 SNHLY and CDR2 FYNNEI. With V trimmed by 3 bases and J by 2 bases, 12 bases remained unmatched. CDR3 protein: CASSEELAGVVMPYEQYF. As DNA, the CDR3 is TGTGCCAGCAGTGAGGAACTAGCGGGAGTCGTTATGCCCTACGAGCAGTACTTC.

The sample holds many counts of this clone. J is TRBJ2-7 and V is TRBV18; 7 nucleotides match TRBD2. The V segment lost 5 bases and the J segment 1 base; nucleotides outside the gene matches: 2. The CDR3 has 13 residues. Germline values: CDR1 KGHSH, CDR2 LQKENI. The CDR3 loop reads CASSSLASYEQYF. The CDR3 DNA is TGTGCCAGCTCATCACTAGCGTCCTACGAGCAGTACTTC.

Regarding this clone: Within the sample, other DNA sequences also encode this same CDR3. The CDR3 loop is CATREYPGGGVSTGELFF. CDR3 DNA sequence: TGTGCCACCAGAGAGTATCCCGGTGGAGGGGTGTCCACCGGGGAGCTGTTTTTT. This chain links TRBV6-1 with TRBJ2-2; D perhaps matches TRBD2 (6 bases). CDR1 is MNHNS and CDR2 is SASEGT in the germline V gene. The CDR3 consists of 18 residues. The V end lost 10 bases, the J end lost 4 bases, and 28 bases lay between the germline ends.

To note about this clone: Other DNA sequences in this sample translate to the same CDR3. DNA of the CDR3: TGTGCCAGCAGCCCAGATTTCCCGGGGTCCTCTGGAAACACCATATATTTT. This encodes CASSPDFPGSSGNTIYF. The chain uses TRBV11-2 and TRBJ1-3; the D is unclear. Deletions cut 5 bases from V and 0 bases from J, with 17 bases between. The CDR3 extends over 17 amino acids. Germline CDR1 SGHAT, CDR2 FQNNGV.

This clone was detected only a few times. The chain has TRBV6-1 and TRBJ1-1; D is uncertain. The CDR3 extends over 13 amino acids. Germline loops: CDR1 MNHNS, CDR2 SASEGT. V gave up 6 bases and J gave up 1 base, with 9 bases separating them. CDR3 in DNA: TGTGCCAGCAGCCTGGAAAGGAACACTGAAGCTTTCTTT. Translated, it gives CASSLERNTEAFF.